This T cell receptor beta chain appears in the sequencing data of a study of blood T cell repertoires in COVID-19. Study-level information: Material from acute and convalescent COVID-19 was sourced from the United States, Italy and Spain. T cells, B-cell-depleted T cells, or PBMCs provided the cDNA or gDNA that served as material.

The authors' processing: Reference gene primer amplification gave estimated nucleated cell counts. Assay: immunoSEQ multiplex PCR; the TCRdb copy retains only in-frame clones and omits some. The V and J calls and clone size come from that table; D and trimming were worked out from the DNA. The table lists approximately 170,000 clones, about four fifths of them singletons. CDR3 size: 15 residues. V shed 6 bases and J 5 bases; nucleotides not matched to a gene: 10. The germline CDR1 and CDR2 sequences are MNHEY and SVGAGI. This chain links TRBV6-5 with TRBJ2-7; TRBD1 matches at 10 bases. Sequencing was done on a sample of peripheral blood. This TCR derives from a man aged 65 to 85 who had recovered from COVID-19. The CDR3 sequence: CASSKQTGGRDEQYF. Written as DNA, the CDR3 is TGTGCCAGCAGCAAACAGACAGGGGGCCGGGACGAGCAGTACTTC.